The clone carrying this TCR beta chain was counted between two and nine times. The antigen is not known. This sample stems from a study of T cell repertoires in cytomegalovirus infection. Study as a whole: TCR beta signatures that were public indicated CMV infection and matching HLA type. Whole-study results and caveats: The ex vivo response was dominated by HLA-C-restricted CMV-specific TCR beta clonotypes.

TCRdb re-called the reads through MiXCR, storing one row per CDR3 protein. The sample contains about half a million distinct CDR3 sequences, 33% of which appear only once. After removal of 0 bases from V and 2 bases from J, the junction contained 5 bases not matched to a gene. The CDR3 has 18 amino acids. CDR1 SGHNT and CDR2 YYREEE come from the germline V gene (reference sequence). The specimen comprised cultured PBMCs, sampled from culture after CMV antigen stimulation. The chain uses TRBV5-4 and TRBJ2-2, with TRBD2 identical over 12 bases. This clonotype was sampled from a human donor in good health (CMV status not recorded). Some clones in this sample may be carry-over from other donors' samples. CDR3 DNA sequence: TGTGCCAGCAGCTTGGGGACTAGCGGGAAGACTAACACCGGGGAGCTGTTTTTT. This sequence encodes CASSLGTSGKTNTGELFF.